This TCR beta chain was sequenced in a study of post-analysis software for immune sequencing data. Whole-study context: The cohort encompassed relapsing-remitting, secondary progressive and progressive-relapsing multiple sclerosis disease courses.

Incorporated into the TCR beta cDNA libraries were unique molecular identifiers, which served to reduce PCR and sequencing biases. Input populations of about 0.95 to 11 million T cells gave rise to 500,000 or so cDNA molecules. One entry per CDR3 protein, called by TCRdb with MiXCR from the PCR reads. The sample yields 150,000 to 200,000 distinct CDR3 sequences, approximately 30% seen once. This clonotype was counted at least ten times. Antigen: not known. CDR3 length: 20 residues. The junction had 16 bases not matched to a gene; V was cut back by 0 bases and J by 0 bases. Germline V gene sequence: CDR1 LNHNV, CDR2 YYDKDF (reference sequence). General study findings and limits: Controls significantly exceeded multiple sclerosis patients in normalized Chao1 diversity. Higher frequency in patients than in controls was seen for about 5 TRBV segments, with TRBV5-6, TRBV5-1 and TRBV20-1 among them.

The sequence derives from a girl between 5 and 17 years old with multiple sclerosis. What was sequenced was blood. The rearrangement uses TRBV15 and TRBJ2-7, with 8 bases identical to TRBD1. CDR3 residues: CATSRDPPGGELGYSYEQYF. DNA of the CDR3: TGTGCCACCAGCAGAGATCCCCCAGGGGGCGAATTAGGCTACTCCTACGAGCAGTACTTC.